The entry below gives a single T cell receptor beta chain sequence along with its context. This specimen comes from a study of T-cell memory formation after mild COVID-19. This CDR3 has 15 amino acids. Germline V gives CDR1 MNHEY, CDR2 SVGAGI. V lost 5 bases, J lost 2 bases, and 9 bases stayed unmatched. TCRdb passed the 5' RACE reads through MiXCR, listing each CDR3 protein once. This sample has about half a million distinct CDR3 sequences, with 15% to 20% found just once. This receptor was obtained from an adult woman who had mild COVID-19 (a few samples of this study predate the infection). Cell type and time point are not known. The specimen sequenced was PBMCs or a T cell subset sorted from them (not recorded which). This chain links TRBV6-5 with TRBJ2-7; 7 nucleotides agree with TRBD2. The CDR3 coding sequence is TGTGCCAGCAGTCACCAGCGGGACCCAACCTACGAGCAGTACTTC. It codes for CASSHQRDPTYEQYF.